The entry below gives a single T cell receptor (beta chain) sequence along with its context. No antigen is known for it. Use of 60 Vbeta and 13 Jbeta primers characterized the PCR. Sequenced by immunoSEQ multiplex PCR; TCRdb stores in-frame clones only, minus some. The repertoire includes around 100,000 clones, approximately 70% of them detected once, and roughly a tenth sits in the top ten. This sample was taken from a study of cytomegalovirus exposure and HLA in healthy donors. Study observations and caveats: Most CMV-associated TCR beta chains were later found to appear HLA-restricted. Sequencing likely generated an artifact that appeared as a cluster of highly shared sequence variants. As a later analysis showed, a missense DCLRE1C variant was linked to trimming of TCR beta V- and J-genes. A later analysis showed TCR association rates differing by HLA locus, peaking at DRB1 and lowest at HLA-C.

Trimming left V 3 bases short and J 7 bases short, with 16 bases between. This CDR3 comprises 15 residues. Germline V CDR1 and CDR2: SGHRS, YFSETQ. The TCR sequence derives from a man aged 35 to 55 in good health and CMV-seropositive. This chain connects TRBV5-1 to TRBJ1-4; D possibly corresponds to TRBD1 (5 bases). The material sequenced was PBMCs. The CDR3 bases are TGCGCCAGCAGCTCGGGGGGTTTTGAAGGTGAAAAACTGTTTTTT. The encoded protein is CASSSGGFEGEKLFF.